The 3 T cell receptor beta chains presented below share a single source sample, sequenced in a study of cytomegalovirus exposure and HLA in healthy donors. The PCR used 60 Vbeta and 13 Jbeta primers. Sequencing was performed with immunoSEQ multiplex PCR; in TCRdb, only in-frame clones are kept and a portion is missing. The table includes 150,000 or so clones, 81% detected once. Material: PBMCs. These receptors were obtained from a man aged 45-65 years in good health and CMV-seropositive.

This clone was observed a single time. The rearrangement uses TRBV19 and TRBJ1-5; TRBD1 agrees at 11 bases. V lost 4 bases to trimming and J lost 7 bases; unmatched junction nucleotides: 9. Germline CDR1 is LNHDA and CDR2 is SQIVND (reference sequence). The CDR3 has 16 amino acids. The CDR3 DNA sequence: TGTGCCAGTAGTACGTTCCGGGACAGGGGGAACCAGCCCCAGCATTTT. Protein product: CASSTFRDRGNQPQHF. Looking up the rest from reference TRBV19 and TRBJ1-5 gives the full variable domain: DGGITQSPKYLFRKEGQNVTLSCEQNLNHDAMYWYRQDPGQGLRLIYYSQIVNDFQKGDIAEGYSVSREKKESFPLTVTSAQKNPTAFYLCASSTFRDRGNQPQHFGDGTRLSIL.

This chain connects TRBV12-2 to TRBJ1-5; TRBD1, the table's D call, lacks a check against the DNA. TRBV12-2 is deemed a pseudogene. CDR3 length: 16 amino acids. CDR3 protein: CASREQVGTSNQPQHF. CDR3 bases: TGTGCAAGTCGCGAGCAGGTGGGTACGAGCAATCAGCCCCAGCATTTT.

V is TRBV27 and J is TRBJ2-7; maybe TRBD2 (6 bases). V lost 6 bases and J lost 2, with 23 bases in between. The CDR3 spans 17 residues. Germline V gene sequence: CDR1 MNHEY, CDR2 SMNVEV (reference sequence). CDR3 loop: CASSPITRGLRTYEQYF. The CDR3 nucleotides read TGTGCCAGCAGCCCAATAACCCGGGGACTGCGGACCTACGAGCAGTACTTC.